This T cell receptor beta chain was found in a study of human T cells and chemical hapten exposure. Looking at the study overall: Diphenylcyclopropenone was administered weekly to the scalp of patients throughout the roughly 25-week study. Patients, mostly women, had alopecia areata, alopecia totalis or alopecia universalis.

Study-wide results and limits: Donors' alopecia may make their immune response differ from healthy people's.

TCRdb independently ran MiXCR on the RACE reads; one entry per CDR3 protein. The table has 35,000 to 45,000 distinct CDR3 sequences, about 8.9% seen once; the top ten hold 15%. This clonotype has ten or more counts. Antigen: not known. Time point of the sample: patch test 2, 6 weeks after DPC sensitization. Documented treatment: therapeutic diphenylcyclopropenone sensitization with weekly scalp DPC. The length of the CDR3 is 13 residues. V lost 5 bases, J lost 5 bases, and 10 bases lay in between. The rearrangement links TRBV12-3 or TRBV12-4 to TRBJ1-5; D uncertain. The sequence was obtained from a middle-aged woman with alopecia areata. Some clones in this sample may be carry-over from other donors' samples. The sequenced sample was whole blood, obtained in connection with sensitization to the hapten diphenylcyclopropenone (DPC). CDR3 nucleotide sequence: TGTGCCAGCAGTCCTGGAACTCATCAGCCCCAGCATTTT. Encoded protein: CASSPGTHQPQHF.